These 19 T cell receptor beta chains share one sample of origin, sequenced in a study of T cells in Graves' hyperthyroidism and ophthalmopathy. There were TCR beta CDR3 regions amplified from RNA transcripts. Primed by the HTBI set, a first-round RT-PCR was run on the TCR CDR3. MiXCR, run by TCRdb on the multiplex PCR reads, gives a single entry per CDR3 protein. Among roughly 330,000 distinct CDR3 sequences listed, about 15% were seen once. The material sequenced was blood. The receptors here all came from a man in his thirties or forties with Graves' hyperthyroidism.

This clonotype was seen ten or more times. The rearrangement uses TRBV28 and TRBJ1-4; D possibly corresponds to TRBD1 (6 bases). The V end lost 2 bases, the J end lost 8 bases, and 15 bases lay between the germline ends. The CDR3 consists of 15 residues. Germline CDR1 and CDR2: MDHEN and SYDVKM. The CDR3 loop is CASSLEPGAWEKLFF. The CDR3 coding sequence is TGTGCCAGCAGTTTAGAACCGGGGGCTTGGGAAAAACTGTTTTTT.

This clonotype came up a few times. This CDR3 is CASSVSGASTDTQYF. DNA of the CDR3: TGTGCCAGCAGCGTGTCGGGAGCAAGCACAGATACGCAGTATTTT. The chain is built from TRBV9 and TRBJ2-3; D might be TRBD2 (6 bases). The CDR3 runs 15 residues. From germline, CDR1 is SGDLS and CDR2 YYNGEE. V lost 2 bases, J lost 0 bases, and 10 bases lay in between.

Regarding this clonotype: A read error may be the cause here, since a much bigger clone is one base away. The chain couples TRBV29-1 to TRBJ2-1, with 10 bases identical to TRBD1. Matching the DNA end better, TRBJ2-7 makes the J call doubtful. Germline CDR1 reads SQVTM; CDR2 reads ANQGSEA. This CDR3 region has 15 residues. The chain's CDR3 is CSGQGAGWEYNEQYF. The CDR3 DNA reads TGCAGCGGACAGGGGGCCGGGTGGGAGTACAATGAGCAGTACTTC.

In this sample, this clonotype turned up many times. The V and J genes are TRBV27 and TRBJ2-7; no clear D gene. Trimming cost V 6 bases and J 5 bases, with 20 bases left between them. CDR1 is MNHEY, CDR2 SMNVEV, per germline (reference sequence). The CDR3 contains 15 residues. This chain's CDR3 is CASRQDQDLSHEQYF. CDR3 DNA sequence: TGTGCCAGCAGGCAGGATCAAGACTTGTCCCACGAGCAGTACTTC.

In this sample, this clonotype is medium-sized. The chain links TRBV11-2 to TRBJ2-1; 8 nucleotides match TRBD2. Germline lookup yields CDR1 SGHAT and CDR2 FQNNGV. After removal of 1 base from V and 5 bases from J, the junction contained 10 bases not matched to a gene. The CDR3 sequence is 17 residues long. Written as DNA, the CDR3 is TGTGCCAGCAGCTTAGGTATCACGGCGGGAGGAGACAATGAGCAGTTCTTC. This codes for CASSLGITAGGDNEQFF.

There are a few counts of this clonotype. The DNA for the CDR3 is TGTGCCAGCAGCCAAGAAAAGGTCCTCAGACTCTACAATGAGCAGTTCTTC. It translates to CASSQEKVLRLYNEQFF. The V and J genes are TRBV3-1 and TRBJ2-1; D not certain. Germline lookup yields CDR1 LGHDT and CDR2 YNNKEL (reference sequence). Trimming stripped 0 bases from V and 3 bases from J, with 15 bases between. The CDR3 is 17 residues long.

This clonotype was counted many times. The chain couples TRBV10-3 to TRBJ2-3; no clear D gene. Germline V CDR1 and CDR2: ENHRY, SYGVKD. The ends were cut back, 6 bases at V and 5 bases at J, with 9 bases in the middle. This CDR3 comprises 12 residues. CDR3 loop: CAISPGIDTQYF. CDR3 DNA sequence: TGTGCCATCAGCCCAGGTATAGATACGCAGTATTTT.

The V gene is TRBV2, the J gene TRBJ1-1; 11 nucleotides match TRBD1. The CDR3 extends over 18 amino acids. Germline-derived CDR1 and CDR2 are SNHLY and FYNNEI. J was trimmed by 3 bases and V by 1 base; bases with no gene match: 10. Here the CDR3 DNA reads TGTGCCAGCAGTGAAGTGTCCGGGACAGGGGGTGCGTACACTGAAGCTTTCTTT. Amino acid sequence: CASSEVSGTGGAYTEAFF.

This clonotype has at least ten counts. The genes are TRBV7-9 and TRBJ1-4; D call uncertain. V lost 3 bases, J lost 8 bases, and 10 bases lay in between. Germline-derived CDR1 and CDR2 are SEHNR and FQNEAQ (reference sequence). This CDR3 is 13 amino acids long. CDR3 amino acids: CASSLEGGEKLFF. The DNA of the CDR3 is TGTGCCAGCAGCTTGGAGGGAGGGGAAAAACTGTTTTTT.

This clonotype was seen repeatedly, ten times or more. This sequence joins TRBV19 and TRBJ1-1; D is perhaps TRBD1 (6 bases). The germline gives CDR1 LNHDA, CDR2 SQIVND (reference sequence). V was shortened by 5 bases and J by 3 bases, with 10 bases between the two germline ends. The CDR3 covers 13 residues. The CDR3 sequence: CASSLQGHTEAFF. In DNA, the CDR3 is TGTGCCAGTAGTCTACAGGGCCACACTGAAGCTTTCTTT.

This clonotype has only a few counts. This chain joins TRBV27 and TRBJ2-1, with 8 bases that match TRBD2. This CDR3 contains 15 residues. The ends lost 5 bases at V and 8 bases at J; junction bases unmatched: 11. The V gene's germline CDR1 is MNHEY and CDR2 SMNVEV (reference sequence). In DNA form, the CDR3 reads TGTGCCAGCAGTGCCCGGGGAGCGGGAGCCTATGAGCAGTTCTTC. As protein: CASSARGAGAYEQFF.

The chain carries TRBV20-1 and TRBJ2-6, with D tentatively TRBD1 (7 bases). Germline V gene data show CDR1 as DFQATT and CDR2 as SNEGSKA (reference sequence). Trimming left V 2 bases short and J 3 bases short, with 11 bases between. The CDR3 has 15 amino acids. The CDR3 reads CSARQGGLGANVLTF. In DNA, the CDR3 is TGCAGTGCTAGACAGGGGGGCCTTGGGGCCAACGTCCTGACTTTC.

This chain joins TRBV10-3 and TRBJ2-7; D may be TRBD1 or TRBD2 (5 bases each). Germline assignment: CDR1 ENHRY and CDR2 SYGVKD. Trimming left V 8 bases short and J 4 bases short, with 12 bases between. This CDR3 spans 12 amino acids. CDR3 nucleotides: TGTGCCATCGGGGACCTCCTGTACGAGCAGTACTTC. It is translated as CAIGDLLYEQYF.

Ten or more counts support this clonotype. The chain couples TRBV2 to TRBJ2-3, with a possible D match to TRBD1 (5 bases). CDR3 size: 14 residues. Germline values: CDR1 SNHLY, CDR2 FYNNEI. V lost 0 bases and J lost 5, with 9 bases in between. The CDR3 DNA is TGTGCCAGCAGTGAAGCAGGGGATAGAGATACGCAGTATTTT. Translating gives CASSEAGDRDTQYF.

This clonotype was seen ten or more times. V is TRBV30 and J is TRBJ1-2; D ambiguous. Germline V lookup: CDR1 GTSNPN, CDR2 SVGIG (reference sequence). This CDR3 has 11 residues. Trimming left V 0 bases short and J 5 bases short, with 4 bases between. The CDR3 DNA is TGTGCCTGGAGTGTACGGTATGGCTACACCTTC. It is translated as CAWSVRYGYTF.

The chain employs TRBV18 and TRBJ2-1; TRBD2 agrees at 15 bases. The CDR3 covers 18 residues. CDR1 is KGHSH and CDR2 is LQKENI in the germline V gene. J was trimmed by 4 bases and V by 2 bases; bases with no gene match: 6. The CDR3 DNA sequence: TGTGCCAGCTCACCAGTGGGGACTAGCGGGAGGAGGTACAATGAGCAGTTCTTC. This gives the protein CASSPVGTSGRRYNEQFF.

The chain joins TRBV2 to TRBJ2-1; the match to TRBD1 covers 9 bases. The J call is in doubt because the DNA end fits TRBJ2-7 better. The V gene's germline CDR1 is SNHLY and CDR2 FYNNEI. The CDR3 covers 15 residues. The CDR3 region is CASSWDRASYNEQYF. Here the CDR3 DNA reads TGTGCCAGCAGCTGGGACAGGGCCTCCTACAATGAGCAGTACTTC.

The gene calls are TRBV27 and TRBJ1-1, with 7 bases that match TRBD1. The CDR3 is 13 residues long. The germline V gene has CDR1 MNHEY and CDR2 SMNVEV (reference sequence). Trimming removed 5 bases from V and 6 bases from J; junction bases left unmatched: 6. The CDR3 DNA reads as TGTGCCAGCAGTATACAGGGGAGCGCTGAAGCTTTCTTT. Protein: CASSIQGSAEAFF.

DNA for the CDR3: TGTGCTAGTGCCCCTAGTGGGACCGGGGAGCTGTTTTTT. Protein: CASAPSGTGELFF. This chain uses TRBV12-5 with TRBJ2-2; D is undetermined. Germline loops: CDR1 LGHNT, CDR2 FRNRAP. This CDR3 comprises 13 residues. V lost 7 bases and J 5 bases, leaving 11 bases between the germline ends.